This T cell receptor (beta chain) was sequenced in a study of T cell responses to AZD1222 COVID-19 vaccine. The CDR3 loop spans 20 amino acids. The V and J ends lost 3 bases and 0 bases respectively, with 22 bases between them. The germline CDR1 and CDR2 sequences are SGDLS and YYNGEE. Sequencing was performed with immunoSEQ multiplex PCR; in TCRdb, only in-frame clones are kept and a portion is missing. The sample carries some 60,000 clones, 70% to 85% recorded once. Sequencing used peripheral blood, obtained on day 0 of AZD1222 vaccination. The receptor's source is an adult in good health. The rearrangement uses TRBV9 and TRBJ2-6; D tentatively fits TRBD1 or TRBD2 (5 bases each). The CDR3 region has the DNA TGTGCCAGCAGCGGCCGACCGGGGCTCCTTAGACTCTCTGGGGCCAACGTCCTGACTTTC. Protein: CASSGRPGLLRLSGANVLTF.